The sequence of this T cell receptor beta chain was determined in a study of T cells in Graves' hyperthyroidism and ophthalmopathy. About the study: Prior to any treatment, at the point of initial diagnosis, peripheral blood was collected.

Study-level points and caveats: Researchers report that a 13 V-J model separated ophthalmopathy from stable hyperthyroidism.

V lost 4 bases and J lost 3; bases outside the gene matches: 10. The CDR3 is made up of 16 amino acids. Germline assignment: CDR1 SGHDT and CDR2 YYEEEE. This clonotype was observed many times. Its antigen is unknown. Exclusion followed for patients with uncontrolled infection, other autoimmune disease, pregnancy or lactation. The PBMCs had their origin in roughly 9.8 ml of fresh peripheral blood. Regions amplified from RNA transcripts were the TCR beta CDR3 regions. First-round RT-PCR targeting the TCR CDR3 was performed with the HTBI primer set. TCRdb reprocessed the multiplex PCR reads via MiXCR and lists one record per CDR3 protein. The table lists about 500,000 distinct CDR3 sequences, 17% of them singletons.

The clonotype comes from a young woman with Graves' ophthalmopathy. V is TRBV5-6 and J is TRBJ2-5; TRBD1 agrees at 9 bases. Source material: blood. The CDR3 DNA reads as TGTGCCAGCAGCCTGGGGACAGGGAATGGTGAAGAGACCCAGTACTTC. Translation: CASSLGTGNGEETQYF.